This T cell receptor (beta chain) appears in the sequencing data of a study of T cells after yellow fever vaccination. Study-level information: Fractions low in cell number were prepared with SMART-Seq v4 Ultra Low Input. Overall study results and limits: From the bulk population, abundant clonotypes could contaminate and appear within FACS-sorted repertoires.

Many counts were recorded for this clonotype. Its antigen is undetermined. V dropped 5 bases and J dropped 0 bases, with 11 bases sitting between them. The CDR3 contains 16 residues. Germline V gives CDR1 MNHEY, CDR2 SVGEGT. A universal primer site and UMIs were added as TCR cDNA was made by 5'RACE template switching. Via MiXCR, TCRdb re-called the 5' RACE reads, giving one row per CDR3 protein. The table lists 100,000 to 150,000 distinct CDR3 sequences, under 8% of them singletons, with about 2.7% in the top ten. Sequences were derived from CD4+ T cells sorted from PBMCs, sampled more than 8 days after the first yellow fever vaccination. The receptor comes from a man aged 18 to 29 who received the YFV17D yellow fever vaccine. This sequence joins TRBV6-2 or TRBV6-3 and TRBJ2-6; a possible D gene is TRBD1 (5 bases). CDR3 DNA sequence: TGTGCCAGCAGTCCCTACAGGTTCTCTGGGGCCAACGTCCTGACTTTC. Amino acids: CASSPYRFSGANVLTF.